The T cell receptor (beta chain) under discussion was sequenced for a study of T-cell reconstitution after alpha-beta-depleted transplantation in children. Concerning this clonotype: At one boundary the junction diverges from the germline segment, which might be a read error.

CDR3 length: 16 amino acids. Germline loops: CDR1 SGHDN, CDR2 FVKESK. It was with unique molecular identifiers that the TCRbeta library was prepared. TCRdb reprocessed the PCR reads with MiXCR, giving one entry per CDR3 protein. The table records fewer than 550,000 distinct CDR3 sequences, 11% of them present only once. The V gene is TRBV14, the J gene TRBJ2-5; 7 bases match TRBD1. This clonotype originated in a human donor who donated a stem cell graft to a child with acute myeloid leukemia. The sample was PBMCs from the stem cell graft donor, taken from the stem cell graft. The CDR3 region has the DNA TGTGCCAGCAGCCAAAAGGCCGGGACAGTGCAAGCGACCCAGTACTTC. Its protein is CASSQKAGTVQATQYF.